The present T cell receptor beta chain was sequenced within a study of T cell changes during pregnancy in multiple sclerosis (dated by TCRdb to the late 2010s). With regard to the full study: The study examined how the T cell repertoire changed over the course of pregnancy in women with multiple sclerosis.

To prepare the library, the immunoSEQ multiplex PCR assay was applied. The table was pulled from immuneACCESS by TCRdb, which kept in-frame rearrangements only. Such tables lose some clones; where checked, under half of the loss comes from unresolved V genes, and the rest has no known cause. This sample lists 70,000 to 95,000 clones; 94% were detected once. The biggest ten clones account for less than 2.5% of the sample. Remarks on this clone: No cognate antigen has been identified for it. The input lacks base qualities; no much larger clone sits a single base away.

This receptor was obtained from a female donor with multiple sclerosis, enrolled in a pregnancy study. The sample in question was peripheral blood, obtained in the third trimester of pregnancy.

The DNA sequence is as follows: TGTGCCGTTCAGGCGGGGGCGGGGAACACTGAAGCTTTCTTT. This gives the protein CAVQAGAGNTEAFF. The chain is encoded by TRBV28 joined to TRBJ1-1, and possibly TRBD1, on 6 matching bases. V loses 11 bases, J loses 1 base, and the germline ends lie 17 bases apart. Inclusive of the bounding cysteine and phenylalanine, the CDR3 is 14 residues long. Left in the record is the CDR3 DNA by itself, 42 bases read in frame from the first base. The CDR1 and CDR2 encoded by the germline V gene are MDHEN and SYDVKM.